These 29 T cell receptor beta chains were sequenced from one sample in a study of T cell changes during pregnancy in multiple sclerosis. Clones were sequenced by immunoSEQ multiplex PCR, and TCRdb holds only the in-frame ones, with some missing. The sample carries approximately 88,000 clones, around 94% recorded once. The sample here was peripheral blood, taken in the third trimester of pregnancy. These receptors all come from a female donor with multiple sclerosis, enrolled in a pregnancy study.

The CDR3 nucleotides read TGTGCCAGCTCACCACCGGGGTTAGGACTAGCAGACGGGGCGCAGTATTTT. It yields the protein CASSPPGLGLADGAQYF. J is TRBJ2-3 and V is TRBV18; 8 positions match TRBD2. Germline assignment: CDR1 KGHSH and CDR2 LQKENI. After removal of 0 bases from V and 10 bases from J, the junction contained 15 bases not matched to a gene. The CDR3 consists of 17 residues.

This clone was seen a few times. The chain is built from TRBV7-9 and TRBJ1-1, with 8 nucleotides matching TRBD1. The CDR3 sequence is 14 residues long. V shed 2 bases and J 5 bases; nucleotides not matched to a gene: 4. In germline, CDR1 is SEHNR, CDR2 FQNEAQ (reference sequence). CDR3 coding DNA: TGTGCCAGCAGCTTACAGGGGGCCGGGACTGAAGCTTTCTTT. This gives the protein CASSLQGAGTEAFF.

The count of this clone is one. V usage is TRBV7-6 and J usage is TRBJ1-2, with 8 bases aligning to TRBD1. The junction had 7 bases not matched to a gene; V was cut back by 4 bases and J by 3 bases. The CDR3 loop spans 15 amino acids. The germline gives CDR1 SGHVS, CDR2 FNYEAQ. Written as DNA, the CDR3 is TGTGCCAGCAGCTCCAAGGCAGGGGGCGACTATGGCTACACCTTC. Amino acids: CASSSKAGGDYGYTF.

This chain joins TRBV19 and TRBJ2-7; 9 nucleotides agree with TRBD2. Germline CDR1 reads LNHDA; CDR2 reads SQIVND (reference sequence). V lost 4 bases to trimming and J lost 2 bases; unmatched junction nucleotides: 9. The CDR3 is made up of 16 amino acids. CDR3 amino acids: CASSSQSSGATYEQYF. The CDR3 nucleotides are TGTGCCAGTAGTAGTCAGTCTAGCGGGGCTACCTACGAGCAGTACTTC.

This clone was detected once. The rearrangement links TRBV7-6 to TRBJ2-7; no clear D gene. With 4 bases removed from V and 2 bases from J, the gap between germline ends came to 15 bases. CDR3 size: 15 residues. Germline CDR1 is SGHVS and CDR2 is FNYEAQ. CDR3 in amino acids: CASSSTERWPYEQYF. As DNA, the CDR3 is TGTGCCAGCAGCTCCACGGAGAGGTGGCCCTACGAGCAGTACTTC.

On this clone: Other nucleotide sequences in the sample specify the same CDR3. The chain has TRBV29-1 and TRBJ1-2, with TRBD1 matching 10 bases. The CDR3 contains 16 residues. The V gene end was trimmed by 1 base and the J gene end by 5 bases; junction bases not matched to a gene: 10. The germline CDR1 and CDR2 sequences are SQVTM and ANQGSEA. The CDR3 protein is CSVEGRTTGGFYGYTF. The CDR3 coding sequence is TGCAGCGTTGAAGGACGAACGACAGGGGGCTTTTATGGCTACACCTTC.

The sample holds one count of this clone. V and J are TRBV19 and TRBJ2-1; weak D call: TRBD1 (7 bases). This CDR3 is built from 15 residues. CDR1 and CDR2 from the germline V gene are LNHDA and SQIVND (reference sequence). Deletions cut 8 bases from V and 2 bases from J, with 16 bases between. As DNA, the CDR3 is TGTGCCAGTCGGAGGGGGCAGGGGCCCTACAATGAGCAGTTCTTC. It translates to CASRRGQGPYNEQFF.

The rearrangement joins TRBV4-2 to TRBJ1-5; D not certain. Germline assignment: CDR1 LGHNA and CDR2 YNFKEQ. The CDR3 is 15 residues long. The V gene lost 0 bases and the J gene lost 3 bases, with 9 bases spanning the gap. As DNA, the CDR3 is TGTGCCAGCAGCCAAGAGGAGTCGCCCAATCAGCCCCAGCATTTT. Its protein is CASSQEESPNQPQHF.

The chain recombines TRBV27 with TRBJ1-1, with D uncertain. The CDR3 contains 13 residues. The germline gives CDR1 MNHEY, CDR2 SMNVEV (reference sequence). V was shortened by 0 bases and J by 5 bases, with 7 bases between the two germline ends. This CDR3 is CASSLSSLTEAFF. The CDR3 DNA sequence: TGTGCCAGCAGTTTATCGTCATTGACTGAAGCTTTCTTT.

The CDR3 spells CASRAGILAGGRGELFF. The CDR3 nucleotides read TGTGCCAGCAGAGCAGGGATCCTAGCGGGAGGACGCGGGGAGCTGTTTTTT. The chain carries TRBV27 and TRBJ2-2; 11 bases match TRBD2. Germline V gene data show CDR1 as MNHEY and CDR2 as SMNVEV (reference sequence). J gave up 7 bases and V 6 bases, and 13 bases lay outside the gene matches. This CDR3 contains 17 residues.

The chain links TRBV28 to TRBJ1-5; 9 bases match TRBD1. Germline assignment: CDR1 MDHEN and CDR2 SYDVKM. The CDR3 sequence is 14 residues long. V lost 6 bases, J lost 3 bases, and 3 bases stayed unmatched. The CDR3 loop reads CASRYRGLNQPQHF. For the CDR3, the DNA is TGTGCCAGCAGGTACAGGGGGCTCAATCAGCCCCAGCATTTT. The full variable domain, its missing parts supplied by reference TRBV28 and TRBJ1-5, is DVKVTQSSRYLVKRTGEKVFLECVQDMDHENMFWYRQDPGLGLRLIYFSYDVKMKEKGDIPEGYSVSREKKERFSLILESASTNQTSMYLCASRYRGLNQPQHFGDGTRLSIL.

The chain uses TRBV6-1 and TRBJ1-1, with D hard to call. The CDR3 extends over 13 amino acids. The germline V and J ends were trimmed by 7 bases and 3 bases, with 12 bases remaining between them. From germline, CDR1 is MNHNS and CDR2 SASEGT. This CDR3 reads CASTVWSHTEAFF. CDR3 nucleotide sequence: TGTGCCAGCACGGTCTGGTCCCACACTGAAGCTTTCTTT.

This chain connects TRBV5-5 to TRBJ1-3; D not resolved. V shed 1 base and J shed 4 bases, with 9 bases lying between them. From germline, CDR1 is SGHKS and CDR2 YYEKEE (reference sequence). This CDR3 has 14 amino acids. CDR3 in DNA: TGTGCCAGCAGCTTGCTCAGCGCGGGAAACACCATATATTTT. It encodes CASSLLSAGNTIYF.

The rearrangement joins TRBV9 to TRBJ2-7; 7 bases line up with TRBD1. CDR1 is SGDLS, CDR2 YYNGEE, per germline. This CDR3 spans 13 amino acids. Trimming at V came to 0 bases and at J to 6 bases, leaving 3 bases not matched to a gene. The CDR3 region is CASSVEHRGEQYF. The CDR3 DNA is TGTGCCAGCAGCGTAGAGCACAGGGGCGAGCAGTACTTC.

The V gene is TRBV11-2, the J gene TRBJ2-1; D is undetermined. The V end was cut by 7 bases, the J end by 0 bases, with 13 bases between. Germline V gene data show CDR1 as SGHAT and CDR2 as FQNNGV. This CDR3 has 15 residues. The CDR3 region has the DNA TGTGCCAGCACCCTCGCTTTTAGCTCCTACAATGAGCAGTTCTTC. Translation: CASTLAFSSYNEQFF.

The V gene is TRBV29-1, the J gene TRBJ2-2; D is uncertain. This CDR3 is built from 16 residues. Trimming shortened V by 0 bases and J by 3 bases, and 14 bases separated the two germline ends. Germline V CDR1 and CDR2: SQVTM, ANQGSEA. CDR3 DNA: TGCAGCGTTGAAGATCGTGCCGGTACTTACACCGGGGAGCTGTTTTTT. It is translated as CSVEDRAGTYTGELFF.

On this clone itself: The junction departs from germline at one end; a sequencing error may be responsible. This rearrangement joins TRBV30 to TRBJ1-6; possible D gene TRBD1, 5 bases. Germline lookup yields CDR1 GTSNPN and CDR2 SVGIG (reference sequence). This CDR3 spans 11 amino acids. This CDR3 is CAWSLGLAWIF. The CDR3 coding sequence is TGTGCCTGGAGTCTGGGGCTGGCCTGGATCTTT.

This clone has a single count. The chain joins TRBV18 to TRBJ2-5; D is possibly TRBD1 (6 bases). The J call is uncertain, as TRBJ2-7 better fits the DNA end. The germline CDR1 and CDR2 sequences are KGHSH and LQKENI. The CDR3 has 15 residues. In nucleotides, the CDR3 is TGTGCCAGCTCACCACTGGGACAAACTTTCTACGAGCAGTACTTC. It encodes CASSPLGQTFYEQYF.

The chain links TRBV19 to TRBJ2-3, with D perhaps matching TRBD2 (5 bases). Deletions cut 3 bases from V and 1 base from J, with 11 bases between. In germline, CDR1 is LNHDA, CDR2 SQIVND (reference sequence). The CDR3 consists of 15 residues. In DNA form, the CDR3 reads TGTGCCAGTAGTATCGCGGGCGGAGGCACAGATACGCAGTATTTT. As protein: CASSIAGGGTDTQYF.

The rearrangement uses TRBV2 and TRBJ1-2; unclear D gene. V was pared by 1 base and J by 4 bases, with 13 bases between. Germline CDR1 reads SNHLY; CDR2 reads FYNNEI. The CDR3 is 15 residues long. The CDR3 sequence: CASSEVDYPTYGYTF. CDR3 coding DNA: TGTGCCAGCAGTGAAGTCGACTACCCCACCTATGGCTACACCTTC.

The chain carries TRBV6-1 and TRBJ2-2; D is unclear. The CDR3 contains 13 residues. Germline V CDR1 and CDR2: MNHNS, SASEGT. Trimming stripped 7 bases from V and 0 bases from J, with 6 bases between. CDR3 region: CASTAANTGELFF. CDR3 in DNA: TGTGCCAGCACTGCGGCGAACACCGGGGAGCTGTTTTTT.

The V call is TRBV5-1, the J call TRBJ2-3; D gene ambiguous. Trimming pared 2 bases from V and 2 bases from J, leaving 9 bases between. CDR1 is SGHRS, CDR2 YFSETQ, per germline. This CDR3 comprises 14 residues. CDR3 loop: CASSFVQSTDTQYF. For the CDR3, the DNA is TGCGCCAGCAGCTTCGTTCAGTCCACAGATACGCAGTATTTT.

The chain combines TRBV19 with TRBJ2-1; tentative D call: TRBD2 (7 bases). The V gene's germline CDR1 is LNHDA and CDR2 SQIVND (reference sequence). This CDR3 is 16 amino acids long. Trimming stripped 3 bases from V and 7 bases from J, with 19 bases between. CDR3 in amino acids: CASSIPPRERGNEQFF. CDR3 nucleotides: TGTGCCAGTAGTATCCCCCCGCGGGAGAGGGGGAATGAGCAGTTCTTC.

V is TRBV14 and J is TRBJ1-3, with 10 bases matching TRBD1. Germline loops: CDR1 SGHDN, CDR2 FVKESK. CDR3 length: 16 residues. The trim removed 0 bases at V and 8 bases at J, leaving 7 bases unmatched. CDR3 amino acids: CASSQDQGTGAHTIYF. In nucleotides, the CDR3 is TGTGCCAGCAGCCAAGATCAAGGGACAGGGGCGCACACCATATATTTT.

The chain recombines TRBV18 with TRBJ1-1, with 7 nucleotides matching TRBD1. This CDR3 comprises 13 residues. Germline V gives CDR1 KGHSH, CDR2 LQKENI. Trimming took 8 bases from V and 11 from J; bases not matched to a gene: 14. CDR3 amino acids: CASRGQASTMAFF. CDR3 bases: TGTGCCAGCCGAGGACAGGCCAGCACTATGGCTTTCTTT.

In DNA form, the CDR3 reads TGTGCCAGCAGCCCCAGACAGTCCTACGAGCAGTACTTC. It codes for CASSPRQSYEQYF. The chain is built from TRBV6-6 and TRBJ2-7; possible D gene TRBD1, 5 bases. This CDR3 comprises 13 residues. V lost 6 bases to trimming and J lost 1 base, with 10 bases between them. CDR1 is MNHNY, CDR2 SVGAGI, per germline (reference sequence).

V gene TRBV5-1 combines with J gene TRBJ1-1, with D unclear. Trimming shortened V by 0 bases and J by 0 bases, and 9 bases separated the two germline ends. Germline values: CDR1 SGHRS, CDR2 YFSETQ. The length of the CDR3 is 15 residues. CDR3 coding DNA: TGCGCCAGCAGCTTGGGAACAGCTATGAACACTGAAGCTTTCTTT. As protein: CASSLGTAMNTEAFF.

The chain is built from TRBV27 and TRBJ2-7; D not certain. This CDR3 comprises 13 residues. V lost 0 bases, J lost 6 bases, and 9 bases lay in between. In germline, CDR1 is MNHEY, CDR2 SMNVEV (reference sequence). As DNA, the CDR3 is TGTGCCAGCAGTTTATCTCCCGTCCGCGAGCAGTACTTC. As protein: CASSLSPVREQYF.

J is TRBJ2-7 and V is TRBV12-5; D is unresolved. The CDR3 runs to 12 residues. Germline CDR1 reads LGHNT; CDR2 reads FRNRAP. Trimming cost V 8 bases and J 0 bases, with 8 bases left between them. CDR3 residues: CASINSSYEQYF. The CDR3 DNA follows: TGTGCTAGTATAAATTCCTCCTACGAGCAGTACTTC.